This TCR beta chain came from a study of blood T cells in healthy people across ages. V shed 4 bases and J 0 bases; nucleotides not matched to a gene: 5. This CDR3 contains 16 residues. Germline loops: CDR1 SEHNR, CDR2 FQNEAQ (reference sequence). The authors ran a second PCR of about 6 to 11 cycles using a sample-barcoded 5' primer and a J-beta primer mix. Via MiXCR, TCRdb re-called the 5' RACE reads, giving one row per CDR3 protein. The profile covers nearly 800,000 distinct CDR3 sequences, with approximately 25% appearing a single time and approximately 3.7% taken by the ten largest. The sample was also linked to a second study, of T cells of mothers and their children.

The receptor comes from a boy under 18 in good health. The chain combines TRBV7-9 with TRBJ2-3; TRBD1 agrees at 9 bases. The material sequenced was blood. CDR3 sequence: CASSSLDRGSTDTQYF. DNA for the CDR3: TGTGCCAGCAGCTCCTTGGACAGGGGTAGCACAGATACGCAGTATTTT.